What follows are 15 T cell receptor beta chains derived from one specimen sequenced in a study of T-cell reconstitution after alpha-beta-depleted transplantation in children. Unique molecular identifiers were incorporated when the TCRbeta library was constructed. TCRdb fed the PCR reads into MiXCR, producing one record per CDR3 protein. The repertoire holds about 340,000 distinct CDR3 sequences, with more than 10% as singletons. Sequences were derived from PBMCs, sampled from the stem cell graft. Receptors originate from a human donor who donated a stem cell graft to a child with Fanconi anemia.

This clonotype was seen repeatedly, ten times or more. The chain is built from TRBV5-4 and TRBJ2-2; the D is unclear. The CDR3 covers 17 residues. V lost 0 bases to trimming and J lost 1 base, with 13 bases between them. Germline V gene data show CDR1 as SGHNT and CDR2 as YYREEE (reference sequence). CDR3 nucleotide sequence: TGTGCCAGCAGCTTGGGGGCGCGCGGTATGAACACCGGGGAGCTGTTTTTT. This codes for CASSLGARGMNTGELFF.

In this sample, this clonotype turned up many times. The chain employs TRBV9 and TRBJ2-3, with D unclear. Trimming removed 3 bases from V and 0 bases from J, with 11 bases in between. CDR1 SGDLS and CDR2 YYNGEE come from the germline V gene. The CDR3 is made up of 15 amino acids. The CDR3 reads CASSARTASTDTQYF. CDR3 bases: TGTGCCAGCAGCGCCCGGACGGCTAGCACAGATACGCAGTATTTT.

This clonotype has a handful of counts. The V call is TRBV6-6, the J call TRBJ1-4; TRBD1 agrees at 7 bases. This CDR3 has 12 residues. CDR1 and CDR2 from the germline V gene are MNHNY and SVGAGI (reference sequence). V was clipped by 6 bases and J by 6 bases; unmatched bases: 1. The CDR3 protein is CASRQGDEKLFF. CDR3 coding DNA: TGTGCCAGCAGGCAGGGGGATGAAAAACTGTTTTTT.

This clonotype was seen a few times. The CDR3 here is CASSLGGADVRELFF. CDR3 bases: TGTGCCAGCAGCTTAGGGGGCGCTGACGTCCGGGAGCTGTTTTTT. This chain links TRBV11-2 with TRBJ2-2, with D possibly TRBD1 on 5 matching bases. The CDR3 covers 15 residues. In germline, CDR1 is SGHAT, CDR2 FQNNGV. Between the trimmed V and J ends, which lost 1 base and 9 bases, there was a span of 15 bases.

This clonotype was detected once. J is TRBJ2-2 and V is TRBV15; 8 bases align to TRBD1. With V trimmed by 2 bases and J by 5 bases, 4 bases remained unmatched. CDR3 length: 15 amino acids. Per germline, CDR1 LNHNV and CDR2 YYDKDF (reference sequence). CDR3 sequence (DNA): TGTGCCACCAGCAGACTAACAGGGGGGACCGGGGAGCTGTTTTTT. Protein product: CATSRLTGGTGELFF.

This clonotype was observed many times. V usage is TRBV7-2 and J usage is TRBJ2-1; tentatively, D is TRBD1 or TRBD2 (6 bases each). The germline V gene has CDR1 SGHTA and CDR2 FQGNSA. Trimming stripped 4 bases from V and 5 bases from J, with 9 bases between. The CDR3 is made up of 13 amino acids. CDR3 region: CASSSGANNEQFF. The CDR3 DNA follows: TGTGCCAGCAGCTCGGGGGCTAACAATGAGCAGTTCTTC.

J is TRBJ2-3 and V is TRBV24-1; a weak D match, TRBD2 (5 bases). The CDR3 length is 14 residues. Germline V gives CDR1 KGHDR, CDR2 SFDVKD. Trimming took 4 bases from V and 6 from J, leaving 13 bases between them. As DNA, the CDR3 is TGTGCCACCAGTGACGCTCGGACTGACGATACGCAGTATTTT. Encoded protein: CATSDARTDDTQYF.

This clonotype was counted many times. The DNA for the CDR3 is TGTGCCAGCAGCGTATCACAGGGAAATTCACCCCTCCACTTT. Amino acids: CASSVSQGNSPLHF. V is TRBV7-2 and J is TRBJ1-6; the D gene is possibly TRBD1 (6 bases). The CDR3 has 14 residues. The germline CDR1 and CDR2 sequences are SGHTA and FQGNSA. V dropped 5 bases and J dropped 7 bases, with 12 bases sitting between them.

This clonotype turned up a few times. The CDR3 bases are TGTGCCAGCAGCTTAGAGGGACTACTCCGTGAGCAGTTCTTC. Its translation: CASSLEGLLREQFF. The chain combines TRBV11-2 with TRBJ2-1; TRBD2 matches at 7 bases. In germline, CDR1 is SGHAT, CDR2 FQNNGV. This CDR3 has 14 amino acids. V trimming: 0 bases; J trimming: 9 bases; junction bases outside the gene matches: 5.

The chain has TRBV10-3 and TRBJ1-1; D is uncertain. The CDR3 spans 12 residues. The germline gives CDR1 ENHRY, CDR2 SYGVKD. Trimming pared 7 bases from V and 0 bases from J, leaving 6 bases between. CDR3 bases: TGTGCCATCAAGGAGGTGAACACTGAAGCTTTCTTT. Amino acids: CAIKEVNTEAFF.

In the case of this clonotype: Germline and junction disagree at one end, which may indicate a read error. The V gene is TRBV6-2 or TRBV6-3, the J gene TRBJ2-1; D call uncertain. Germline lookup yields CDR1 MNHEY and CDR2 SVGEGT. The CDR3 extends over 13 amino acids. The CDR3 DNA sequence: TGTGCCAGCAGTCCTAACCTGGGCGACCCTGTGGTCTTC. Protein: CASSPNLGDPVVF.

This clonotype was detected many times. The rearrangement uses TRBV25-1 and TRBJ1-1; D may be TRBD1 (6 bases). The CDR3 has 13 amino acids. The germline gives CDR1 MGHDK, CDR2 SYGVNS. The V gene lost 6 bases and the J gene lost 5 bases, with 13 bases spanning the gap. Written as DNA, the CDR3 is TGTGCCAGCAGGGTGGGGGCTTTGACTGAAGCTTTCTTT. Residues: CASRVGALTEAFF.

This clonotype is medium-sized in the sample. The genes are TRBV27 and TRBJ2-7; D possibly corresponds to TRBD1 (7 bases). CDR1 and CDR2 (germline): MNHEY, SMNVEV (reference sequence). This CDR3 comprises 17 residues. The germline V and J ends were trimmed by 3 bases and 5 bases, with 23 bases remaining between them. The CDR3 loop reads CASSFTRRAGGLNEQYV. The CDR3 DNA reads as TGTGCCAGCAGTTTCACCAGGAGGGCAGGGGGTTTGAACGAGCAGTACGTC.

This clonotype was found a few times. The chain employs TRBV20-1 and TRBJ2-2; TRBD1 agrees at 10 bases. Germline V gene data show CDR1 as DFQATT and CDR2 as SNEGSKA (reference sequence). J was trimmed by 3 bases and V by 5 bases; bases with no gene match: 3. The CDR3 has 14 residues. CDR3 sequence (DNA): TGCAGTGCTTGGGGGACAGGGGACACCGGGGAGCTGTTTTTT. Protein product: CSAWGTGDTGELFF.

J is TRBJ1-5 and V is TRBV6-1; possible D gene TRBD1, 5 bases. The length of the CDR3 is 13 residues. V was trimmed by 4 bases and J by 4 bases, leaving 8 bases between them. CDR1 and CDR2 from the germline V gene are MNHNS and SASEGT. CDR3 sequence reads: CASSVSGNQPQHF. CDR3 DNA: TGTGCCAGCAGTGTCTCAGGGAATCAGCCCCAGCATTTT.